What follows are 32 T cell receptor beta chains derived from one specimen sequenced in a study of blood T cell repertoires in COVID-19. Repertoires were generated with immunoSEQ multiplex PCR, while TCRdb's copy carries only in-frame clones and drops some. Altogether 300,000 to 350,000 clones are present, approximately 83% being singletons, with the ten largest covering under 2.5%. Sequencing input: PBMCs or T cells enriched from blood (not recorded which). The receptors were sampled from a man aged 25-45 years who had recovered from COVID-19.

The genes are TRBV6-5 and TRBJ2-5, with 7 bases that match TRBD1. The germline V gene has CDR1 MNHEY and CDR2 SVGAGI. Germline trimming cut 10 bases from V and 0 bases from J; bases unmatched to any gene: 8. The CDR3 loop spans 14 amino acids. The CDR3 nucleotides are TGTGCCACCCGGGACAGAATGTACCAAGAGACCCAGTACTTC. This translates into CATRDRMYQETQYF.

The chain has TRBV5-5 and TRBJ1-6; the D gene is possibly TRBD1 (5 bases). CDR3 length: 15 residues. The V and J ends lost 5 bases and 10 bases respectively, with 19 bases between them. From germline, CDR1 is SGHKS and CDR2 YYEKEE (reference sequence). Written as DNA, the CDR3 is TGTGCCAGCAGGCACCGGGACTCGAGAGAATCACCCCTCCACTTT. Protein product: CASRHRDSRESPLHF.

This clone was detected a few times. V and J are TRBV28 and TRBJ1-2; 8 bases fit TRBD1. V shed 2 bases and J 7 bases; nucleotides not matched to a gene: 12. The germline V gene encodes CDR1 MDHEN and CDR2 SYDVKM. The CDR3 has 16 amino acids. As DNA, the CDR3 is TGTGCCAGCAGTTTAGGTTTTGGGGACAGGAGCGTTGGCTACACCTTC. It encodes CASSLGFGDRSVGYTF.

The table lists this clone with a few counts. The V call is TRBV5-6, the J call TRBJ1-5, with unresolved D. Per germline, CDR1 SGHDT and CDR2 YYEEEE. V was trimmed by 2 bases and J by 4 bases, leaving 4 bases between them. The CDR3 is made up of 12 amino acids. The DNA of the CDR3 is TGTGCCAGCAGCTTATATAATCAGCCCCAGCATTTT. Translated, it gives CASSLYNQPQHF.

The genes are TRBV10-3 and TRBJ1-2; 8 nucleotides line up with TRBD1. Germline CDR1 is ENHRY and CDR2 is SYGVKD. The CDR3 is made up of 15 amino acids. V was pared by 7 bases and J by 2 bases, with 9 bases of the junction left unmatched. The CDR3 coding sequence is TGTGCCATCACCGCCCCCGGACAGGGAAACTATGGCTACACCTTC. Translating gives CAITAPGQGNYGYTF.

The CDR3 coding sequence is TGTGCCAGCAGCTCCGGGACAGGGTACAATGAGCAGTTCTTC. It is translated as CASSSGTGYNEQFF. The chain combines TRBV7-3 with TRBJ2-1, with 9 bases fitting TRBD1. The V segment lost 4 bases and the J segment 4 bases; nucleotides outside the gene matches: 2. This CDR3 comprises 14 residues. Per germline, CDR1 SGHTA and CDR2 FQGTGA.

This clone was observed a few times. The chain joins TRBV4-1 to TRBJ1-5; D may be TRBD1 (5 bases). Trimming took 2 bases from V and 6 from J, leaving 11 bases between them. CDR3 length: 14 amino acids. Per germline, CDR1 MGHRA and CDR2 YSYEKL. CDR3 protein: CASSQRAGSQPQHF. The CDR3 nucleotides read TGCGCCAGCAGCCAAAGGGCAGGGTCTCAGCCCCAGCATTTT.

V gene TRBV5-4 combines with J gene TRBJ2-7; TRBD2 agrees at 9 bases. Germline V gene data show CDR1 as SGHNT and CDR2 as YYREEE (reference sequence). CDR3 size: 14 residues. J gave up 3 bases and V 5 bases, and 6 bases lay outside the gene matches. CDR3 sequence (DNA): TGTGCCAGCAGTTCGGCTAGCGGGGTCTACGAGCAGTACTTC. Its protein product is CASSSASGVYEQYF.

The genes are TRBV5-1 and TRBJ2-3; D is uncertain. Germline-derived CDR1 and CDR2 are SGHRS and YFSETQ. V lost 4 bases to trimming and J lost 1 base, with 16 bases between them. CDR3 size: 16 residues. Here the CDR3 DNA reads TGCGCCAGCAGCCGAACAGAGACCTTGGGCACAGATACGCAGTATTTT. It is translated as CASSRTETLGTDTQYF.

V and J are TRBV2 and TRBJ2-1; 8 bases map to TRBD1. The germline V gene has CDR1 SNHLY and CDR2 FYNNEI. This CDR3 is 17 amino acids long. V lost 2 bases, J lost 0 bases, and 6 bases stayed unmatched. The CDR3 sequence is CASSEMGQASSYNEQFF. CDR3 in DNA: TGTGCCAGCAGTGAAATGGGACAGGCCAGCTCCTACAATGAGCAGTTCTTC. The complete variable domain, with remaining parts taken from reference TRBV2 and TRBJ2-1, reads EPEVTQTPSHQVTQMGQEVILRCVPISNHLYFYWYRQILGQKVEFLVSFYNNEISEKSEIFDDQFSVERPDGSNFTLKIRSTKLEDSAMYFCASSEMGQASSYNEQFFGPGTRLTVL.

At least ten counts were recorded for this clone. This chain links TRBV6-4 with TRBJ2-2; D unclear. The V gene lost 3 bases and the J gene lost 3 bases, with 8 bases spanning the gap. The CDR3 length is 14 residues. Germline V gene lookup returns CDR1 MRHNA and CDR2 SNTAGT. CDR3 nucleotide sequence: TGTGCCAGCAGTGATGGGCCAGACACCGGGGAGCTGTTTTTT. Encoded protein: CASSDGPDTGELFF.

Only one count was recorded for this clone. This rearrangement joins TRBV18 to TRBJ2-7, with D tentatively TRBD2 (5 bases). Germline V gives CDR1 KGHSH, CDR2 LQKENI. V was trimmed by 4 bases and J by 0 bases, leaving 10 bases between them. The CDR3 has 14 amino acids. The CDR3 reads CASSLARGSYEQYF. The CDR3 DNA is TGTGCCAGCTCACTTGCCCGGGGCTCCTACGAGCAGTACTTC.

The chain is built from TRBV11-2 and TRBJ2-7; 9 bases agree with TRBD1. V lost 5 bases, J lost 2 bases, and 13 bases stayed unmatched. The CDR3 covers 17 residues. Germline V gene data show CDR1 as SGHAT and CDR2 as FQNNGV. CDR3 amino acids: CASSARLGQGIPYEQYF. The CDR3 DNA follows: TGTGCCAGCAGCGCGAGACTGGGACAGGGAATACCCTACGAGCAGTACTTC.

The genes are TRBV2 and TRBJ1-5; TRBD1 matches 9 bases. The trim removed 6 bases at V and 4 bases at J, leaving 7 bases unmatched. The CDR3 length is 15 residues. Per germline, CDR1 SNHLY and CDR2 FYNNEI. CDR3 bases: TGTGCCAGCAGAGGCGGACAGGGGCCTAATCAGCCCCAGCATTTT. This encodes CASRGGQGPNQPQHF.

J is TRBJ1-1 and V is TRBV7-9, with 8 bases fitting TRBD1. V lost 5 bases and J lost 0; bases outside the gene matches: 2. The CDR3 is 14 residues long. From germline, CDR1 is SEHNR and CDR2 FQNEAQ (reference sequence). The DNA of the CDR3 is TGTGCCAGCAGCGCGGGACAGGTGAACACTGAAGCTTTCTTT. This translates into CASSAGQVNTEAFF.

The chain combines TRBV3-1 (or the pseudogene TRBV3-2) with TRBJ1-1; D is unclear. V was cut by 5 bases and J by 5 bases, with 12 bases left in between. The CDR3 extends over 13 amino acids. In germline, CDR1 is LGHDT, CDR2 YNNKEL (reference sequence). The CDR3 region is CASSTVEGTEAFF. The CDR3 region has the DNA TGTGCCAGCAGCACGGTTGAGGGAACTGAAGCTTTCTTT.

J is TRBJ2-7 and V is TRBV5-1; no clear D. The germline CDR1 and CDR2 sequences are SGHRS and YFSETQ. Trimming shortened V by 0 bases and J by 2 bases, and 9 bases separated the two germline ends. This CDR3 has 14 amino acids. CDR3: CASSLGDLPYEQYF. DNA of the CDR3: TGCGCCAGCAGCTTGGGCGACTTACCCTACGAGCAGTACTTC.

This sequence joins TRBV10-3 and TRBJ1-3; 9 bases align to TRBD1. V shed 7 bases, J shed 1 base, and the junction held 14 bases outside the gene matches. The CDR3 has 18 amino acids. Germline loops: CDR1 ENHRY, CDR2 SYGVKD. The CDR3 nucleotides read TGTGCCATCAAAGGACAAGCCGGGACAGGGAGTTCTGGAAACACCATATATTTT. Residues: CAIKGQAGTGSSGNTIYF.

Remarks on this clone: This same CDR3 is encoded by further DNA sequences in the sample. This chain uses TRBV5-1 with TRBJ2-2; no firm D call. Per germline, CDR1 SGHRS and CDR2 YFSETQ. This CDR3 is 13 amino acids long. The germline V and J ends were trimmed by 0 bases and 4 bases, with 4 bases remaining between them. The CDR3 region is CASSLAGTGELFF. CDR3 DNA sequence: TGCGCCAGCAGCTTGGCAGGCACCGGGGAGCTGTTTTTT.

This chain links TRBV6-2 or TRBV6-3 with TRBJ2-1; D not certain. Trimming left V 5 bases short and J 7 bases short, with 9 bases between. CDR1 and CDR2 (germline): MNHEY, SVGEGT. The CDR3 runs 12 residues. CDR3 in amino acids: CASSRVRNEQFF. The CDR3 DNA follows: TGTGCCAGCAGTCGAGTACGGAATGAGCAGTTCTTC.

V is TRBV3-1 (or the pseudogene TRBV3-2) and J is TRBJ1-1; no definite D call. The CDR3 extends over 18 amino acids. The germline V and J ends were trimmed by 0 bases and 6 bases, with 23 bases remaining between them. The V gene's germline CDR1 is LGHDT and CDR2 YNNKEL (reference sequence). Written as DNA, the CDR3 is TGTGCCAGCAGCCAAGATTCTCATGCCTCAGCATTCGGGGCTGAAGCTTTCTTT. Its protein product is CASSQDSHASAFGAEAFF.

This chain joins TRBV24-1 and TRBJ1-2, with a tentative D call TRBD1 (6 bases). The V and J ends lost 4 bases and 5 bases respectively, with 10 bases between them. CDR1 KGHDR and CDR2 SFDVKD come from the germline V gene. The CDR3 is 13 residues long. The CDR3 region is CATSDPGQYGYTF. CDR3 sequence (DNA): TGTGCCACCAGTGACCCAGGACAGTATGGCTACACCTTC.

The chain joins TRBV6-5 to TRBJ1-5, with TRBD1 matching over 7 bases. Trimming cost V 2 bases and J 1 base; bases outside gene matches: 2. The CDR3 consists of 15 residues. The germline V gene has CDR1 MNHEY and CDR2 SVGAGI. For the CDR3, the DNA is TGTGCCAGCAGTTACGCAGGGGGAAGCAATCAGCCCCAGCATTTT. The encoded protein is CASSYAGGSNQPQHF.

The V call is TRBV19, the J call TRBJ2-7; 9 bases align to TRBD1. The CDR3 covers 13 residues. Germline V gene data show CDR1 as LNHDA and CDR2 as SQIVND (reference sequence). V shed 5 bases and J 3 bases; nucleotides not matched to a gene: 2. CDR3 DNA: TGTGCCAGTAGTGGGACAGGGCTCTACGAGCAGTACTTC. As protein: CASSGTGLYEQYF. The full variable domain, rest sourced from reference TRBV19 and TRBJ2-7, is DGGITQSPKYLFRKEGQNVTLSCEQNLNHDAMYWYRQDPGQGLRLIYYSQIVNDFQKGDIAEGYSVSREKKESFPLTVTSAQKNPTAFYLCASSGTGLYEQYFGPGTRLTVT.

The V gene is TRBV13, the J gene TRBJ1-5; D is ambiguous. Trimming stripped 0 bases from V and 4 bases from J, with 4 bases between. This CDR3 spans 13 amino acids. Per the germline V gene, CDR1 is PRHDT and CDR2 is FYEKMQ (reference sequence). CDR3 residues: CASSLGLNQPQHF. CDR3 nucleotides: TGTGCCAGCAGCTTAGGTCTAAATCAGCCCCAGCATTTT.

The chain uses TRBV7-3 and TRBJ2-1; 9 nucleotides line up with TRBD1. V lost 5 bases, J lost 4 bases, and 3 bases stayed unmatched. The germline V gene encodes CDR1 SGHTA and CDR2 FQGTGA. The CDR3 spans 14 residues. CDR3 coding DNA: TGTGCCAGCAGCAAGGACAGGGGATACAATGAGCAGTTCTTC. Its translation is CASSKDRGYNEQFF. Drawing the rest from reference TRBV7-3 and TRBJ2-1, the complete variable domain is GAGVSQTPSNKVTEKGKYVELRCDPISGHTALYWYRQSLGQGPEFLIYFQGTGAADDSGLPNDRFFAVRPEGSVSTLKIQRTERGDSAVYLCASSKDRGYNEQFFGPGTRLTVL.

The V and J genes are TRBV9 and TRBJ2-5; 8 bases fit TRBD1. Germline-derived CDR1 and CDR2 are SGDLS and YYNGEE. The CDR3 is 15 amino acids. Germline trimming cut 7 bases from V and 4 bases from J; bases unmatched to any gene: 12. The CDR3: CASASWTGKGETQYF. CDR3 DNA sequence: TGTGCCAGCGCTTCTTGGACAGGGAAAGGAGAGACCCAGTACTTC.

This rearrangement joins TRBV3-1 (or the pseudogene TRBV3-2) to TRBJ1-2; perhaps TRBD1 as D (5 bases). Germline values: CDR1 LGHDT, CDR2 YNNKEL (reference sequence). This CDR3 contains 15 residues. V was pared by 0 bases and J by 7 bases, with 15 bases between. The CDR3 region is CASSQDAIQGFGYTF. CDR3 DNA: TGTGCCAGCAGCCAAGACGCTATCCAGGGATTTGGCTACACCTTC.

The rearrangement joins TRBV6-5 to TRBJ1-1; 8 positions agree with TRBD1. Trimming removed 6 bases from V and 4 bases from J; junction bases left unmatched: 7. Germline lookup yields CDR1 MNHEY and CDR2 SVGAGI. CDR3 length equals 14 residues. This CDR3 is CASRGTGGGTEAFF. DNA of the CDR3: TGTGCCAGCAGGGGTACAGGGGGAGGCACTGAAGCTTTCTTT.

CDR3 residues: CASSYTGGRETQYF. The CDR3 region has the DNA TGTGCCAGCAGTTACACGGGTGGTCGCGAGACCCAGTACTTC. The V call is TRBV6-6, the J call TRBJ2-5; D is unresolved. The CDR3 has 14 residues. Germline V gene sequence: CDR1 MNHNY, CDR2 SVGAGI (reference sequence). The ends were cut back, 2 bases at V and 5 bases at J, with 12 bases in the middle.

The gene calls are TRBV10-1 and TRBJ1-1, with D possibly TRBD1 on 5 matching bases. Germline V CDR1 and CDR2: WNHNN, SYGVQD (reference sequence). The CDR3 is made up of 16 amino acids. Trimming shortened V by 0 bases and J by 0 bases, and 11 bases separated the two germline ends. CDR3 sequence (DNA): TGCGCCAGCAGTGAGTCCACAGGCGGCTTGAACACTGAAGCTTTCTTT. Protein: CASSESTGGLNTEAFF.

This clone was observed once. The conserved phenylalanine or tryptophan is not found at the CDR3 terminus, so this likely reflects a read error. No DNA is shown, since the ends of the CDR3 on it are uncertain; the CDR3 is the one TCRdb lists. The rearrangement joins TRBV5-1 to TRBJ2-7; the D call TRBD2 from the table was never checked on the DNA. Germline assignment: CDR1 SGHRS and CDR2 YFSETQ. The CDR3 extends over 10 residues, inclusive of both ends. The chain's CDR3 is CASSGRDFPL.